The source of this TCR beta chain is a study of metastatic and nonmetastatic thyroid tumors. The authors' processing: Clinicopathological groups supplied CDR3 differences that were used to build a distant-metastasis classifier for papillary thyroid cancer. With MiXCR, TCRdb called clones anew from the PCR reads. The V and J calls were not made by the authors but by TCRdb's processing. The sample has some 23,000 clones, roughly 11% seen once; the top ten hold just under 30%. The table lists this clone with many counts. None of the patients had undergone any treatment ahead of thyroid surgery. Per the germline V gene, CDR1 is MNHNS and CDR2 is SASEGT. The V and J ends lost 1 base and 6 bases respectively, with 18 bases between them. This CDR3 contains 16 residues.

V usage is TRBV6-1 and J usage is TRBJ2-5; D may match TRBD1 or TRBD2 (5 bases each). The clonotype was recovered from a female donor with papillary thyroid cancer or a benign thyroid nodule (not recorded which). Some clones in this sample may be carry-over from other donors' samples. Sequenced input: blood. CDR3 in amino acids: CASSEVFTRGPKTQYF. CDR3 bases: TGTGCCAGCAGTGAAGTTTTTACGAGGGGTCCAAAGACCCAGTACTTC.